This record covers a single TCR beta chain. Its antigen is as yet unknown. Expressed TCRB transcripts got sequenced, as all isolated RNA was reverse transcribed. Average reads for naive, central memory and regulatory T cell samples were about 3.57 million. The table came from immunoSEQ multiplex PCR; TCRdb's copy has only in-frame clones and leaves some out. Of about 280,000 clones in the sample, over 14% are singletons; the top ten hold roughly 0.015%. This record belongs to a study of beta chain features in type 1 diabetes. Study-level results: There was a moderate but significant shortening of TCRB CDR3s in all four CD4+ subsets of Type 1 diabetes patients.

The receptor's source is a man younger than 30 with type 1 diabetes. What was sequenced was naive CD4+ T cells from blood.

CDR3 sequence: CASSQGTSVHSGANVLTF. CDR3 nucleotide sequence: TGCGCCAGCAGCCAAGGAACTAGCGTCCACTCTGGGGCCAACGTCCTGACTTTC. The V call is TRBV4-3, the J call TRBJ2-6, with TRBD2 matching over 7 bases. The germline V gene encodes CDR1 LGHNA and CDR2 YSLEER. The CDR3 runs 18 residues. V lost 1 base to trimming and J lost 0 bases; unmatched junction nucleotides: 6.